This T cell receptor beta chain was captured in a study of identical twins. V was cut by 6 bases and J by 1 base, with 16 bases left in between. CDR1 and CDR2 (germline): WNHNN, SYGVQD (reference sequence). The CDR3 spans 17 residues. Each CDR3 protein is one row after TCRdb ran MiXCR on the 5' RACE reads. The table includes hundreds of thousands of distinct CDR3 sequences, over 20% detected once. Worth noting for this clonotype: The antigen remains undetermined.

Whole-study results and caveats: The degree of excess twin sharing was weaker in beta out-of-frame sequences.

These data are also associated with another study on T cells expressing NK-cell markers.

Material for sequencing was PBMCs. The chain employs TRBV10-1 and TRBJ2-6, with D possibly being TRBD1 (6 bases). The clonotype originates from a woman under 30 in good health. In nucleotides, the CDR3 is TGCGCCAGCAGCCCGGGACACAGGATGTCTGGGGCCAACGTCCTGACTTTC. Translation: CASSPGHRMSGANVLTF.